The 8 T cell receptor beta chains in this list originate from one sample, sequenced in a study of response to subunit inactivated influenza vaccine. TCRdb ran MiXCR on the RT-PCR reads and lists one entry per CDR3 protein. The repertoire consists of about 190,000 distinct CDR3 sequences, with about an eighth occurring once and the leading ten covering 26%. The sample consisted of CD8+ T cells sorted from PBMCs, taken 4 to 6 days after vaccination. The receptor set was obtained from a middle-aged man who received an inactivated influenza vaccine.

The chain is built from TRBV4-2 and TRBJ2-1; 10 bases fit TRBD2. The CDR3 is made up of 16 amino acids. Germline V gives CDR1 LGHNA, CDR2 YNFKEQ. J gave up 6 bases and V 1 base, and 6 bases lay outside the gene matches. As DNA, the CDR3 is TGTGCCAGCAGCCAAGCCGGGACTAGCGTTTCCAATGAGCAGTTCTTC. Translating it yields CASSQAGTSVSNEQFF.

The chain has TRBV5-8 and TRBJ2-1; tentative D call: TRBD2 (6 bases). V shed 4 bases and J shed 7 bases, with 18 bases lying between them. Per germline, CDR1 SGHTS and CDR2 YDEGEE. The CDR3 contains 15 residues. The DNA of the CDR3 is TGTGCCAGCAGCCGAACTAGCCTCGAGGGTAATGAGCAGTTCTTC. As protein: CASSRTSLEGNEQFF.

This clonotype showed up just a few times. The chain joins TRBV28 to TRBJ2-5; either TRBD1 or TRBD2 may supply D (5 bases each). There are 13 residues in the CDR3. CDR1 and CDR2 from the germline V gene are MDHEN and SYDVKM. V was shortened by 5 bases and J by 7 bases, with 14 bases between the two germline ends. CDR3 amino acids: CASSPRDAWTQYF. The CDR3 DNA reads TGTGCCAGCAGTCCCCGGGACGCATGGACCCAGTACTTC. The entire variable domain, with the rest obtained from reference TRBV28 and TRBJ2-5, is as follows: DVKVTQSSRYLVKRTGEKVFLECVQDMDHENMFWYRQDPGLGLRLIYFSYDVKMKEKGDIPEGYSVSREKKERFSLILESASTNQTSMYLCASSPRDAWTQYFGPGTRLLVL.

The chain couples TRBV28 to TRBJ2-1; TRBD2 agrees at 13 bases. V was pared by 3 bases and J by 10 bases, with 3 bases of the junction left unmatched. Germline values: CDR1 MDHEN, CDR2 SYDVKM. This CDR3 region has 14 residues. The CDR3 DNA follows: TGTGCCAGCAGTTTCGGACTAGCGGGAGTGGAGCAGTTCTTC. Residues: CASSFGLAGVEQFF. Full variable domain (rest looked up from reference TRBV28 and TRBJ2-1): DVKVTQSSRYLVKRTGEKVFLECVQDMDHENMFWYRQDPGLGLRLIYFSYDVKMKEKGDIPEGYSVSREKKERFSLILESASTNQTSMYLCASSFGLAGVEQFFGPGTRLTVL.

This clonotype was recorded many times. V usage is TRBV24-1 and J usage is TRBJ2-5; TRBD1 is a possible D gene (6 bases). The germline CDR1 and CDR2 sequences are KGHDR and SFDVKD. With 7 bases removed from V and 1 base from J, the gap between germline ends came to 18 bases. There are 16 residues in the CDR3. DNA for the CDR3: TGTGCCACCAGCTTTGGGGTGGGACACCCCCAAGAGACCCAGTACTTC. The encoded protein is CATSFGVGHPQETQYF.

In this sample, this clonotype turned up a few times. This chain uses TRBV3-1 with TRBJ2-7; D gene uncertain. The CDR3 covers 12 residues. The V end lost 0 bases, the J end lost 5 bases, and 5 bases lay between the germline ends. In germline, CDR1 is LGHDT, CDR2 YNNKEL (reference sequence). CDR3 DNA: TGTGCCAGCAGCCAAGATTCCGACGAGCAGTACTTC. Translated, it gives CASSQDSDEQYF.

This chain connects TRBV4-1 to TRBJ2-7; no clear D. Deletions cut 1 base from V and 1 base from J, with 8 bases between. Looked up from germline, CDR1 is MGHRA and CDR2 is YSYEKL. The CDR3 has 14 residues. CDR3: CASSQVTTSYEQYF. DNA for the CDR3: TGCGCCAGCAGCCAAGTAACGACTTCCTACGAGCAGTACTTC.

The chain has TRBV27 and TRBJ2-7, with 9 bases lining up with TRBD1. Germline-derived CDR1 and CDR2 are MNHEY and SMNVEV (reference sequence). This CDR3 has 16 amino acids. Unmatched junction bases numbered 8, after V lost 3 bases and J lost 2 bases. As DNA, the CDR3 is TGTGCCAGCAGTTTCCGACAGGGGGGGATGACCTACGAGCAGTACTTC. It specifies CASSFRQGGMTYEQYF.